This TCR beta chain derives from a study of OX40 agonist ivuxolimab in advanced cancers. Study as a whole: Each dose-escalation patient presented with hepatocellular carcinoma, melanoma, renal cell or head and neck cancer. Prior anti-PD-1, anti-PD-L1 or anti-CTLA-4 therapy did not bar entry, and approximately 40% had some. Study-level findings and limits: Normalized T-cell clonal expansion was also low in a subset of nonresponders.

The V end lost 3 bases, the J end lost 4 bases, and 16 bases lay between the germline ends. Per the germline V gene, CDR1 is KGHSH and CDR2 is LQKENI. The CDR3 sequence is 16 residues long. Worth noting for this clone: Its matching antigen is unknown.

The table came from immunoSEQ multiplex PCR; TCRdb's copy has only in-frame clones and leaves some out. Of approximately 80,000 clones detected, more than 90% appear once; the ten largest clones hold about 6.6%. The J gene is TRBJ1-3, the V gene TRBV18, with D tentatively TRBD1 (5 bases). This material consisted of CD4+ or CD8+ T cells sorted from blood, taken in a trial of the OX40 agonist ivuxolimab. The sequence was collected from an adult with an advanced solid tumor such as melanoma, head and neck, liver or kidney cancer. The CDR3 loop reads CASSPLPPGPGNTIYF. CDR3 DNA sequence: TGTGCCAGCTCACCTCTCCCGCCGGGGCCGGGAAACACCATATATTTT.